These 24 T cell receptor beta chains came from one sample sequenced in a study of CD8 T cells in ankylosing spondylitis. TCRdb recomputed calls from the 5' RACE reads with MiXCR, one row per CDR3 protein. The sample holds approximately 150,000 distinct CDR3 sequences, approximately 9% seen once. The sequencing input was blood, either unsorted or a sorted T cell fraction (not recorded which). Source of these receptors: a female donor with ankylosing spondylitis or in good health (not recorded which).

The genes are TRBV5-5 and TRBJ2-3; weak D call: TRBD2 (6 bases). Trimming left V 2 bases short and J 2 bases short, with 9 bases between. From germline, CDR1 is SGHKS and CDR2 YYEKEE (reference sequence). This CDR3 is built from 14 residues. The CDR3 nucleotides are TGTGCCAGCAGCTTCCGGGGGTCCACAGATACGCAGTATTTT. Its protein product is CASSFRGSTDTQYF. The variable domain in full, completed from reference TRBV5-5 and TRBJ2-3, reads DAGVTQSPTHLIKTRGQQVTLRCSPISGHKSVSWYQQVLGQGPQFIFQYYEKEERGRGNFPDRFSARQFPNYSSELNVNALLLGDSALYLCASSFRGSTDTQYFGPGTRLTVL.

This clonotype was observed a handful of times. J is TRBJ2-7 and V is TRBV5-1; D gene unclear. Germline CDR1 reads SGHRS; CDR2 reads YFSETQ. The CDR3 consists of 13 residues. Trimming removed 0 bases from V and 3 bases from J, with 7 bases in between. The CDR3 nucleotides read TGCGCCAGCAGCTTGGGGGATCTCTACGAGCAGTACTTC. Translating it yields CASSLGDLYEQYF.

This chain connects TRBV27 to TRBJ2-1; D unresolved. The length of the CDR3 is 13 residues. Trimming cost V 6 bases and J 16 bases, with 22 bases left between them. The germline V gene has CDR1 MNHEY and CDR2 SMNVEV (reference sequence). The CDR3 bases are TGTGCCAGCAGCTCATCGAGGTCTAGAGATAGTTTCTTC. Protein product: CASSSSRSRDSFF.

In this sample, this clonotype turned up many times. The chain links TRBV12-3 or TRBV12-4 to TRBJ1-2; D unresolved. The CDR3 is 11 residues long. Trimming pared 5 bases from V and 5 bases from J, leaving 6 bases between. The CDR3 is CASSTVYGYTF. CDR3 DNA sequence: TGTGCCAGCAGTACAGTTTATGGCTACACCTTC.

The rearrangement links TRBV9 to TRBJ1-1; weak D call: TRBD1 (5 bases). This CDR3 is 12 amino acids long. CDR1 SGDLS and CDR2 YYNGEE come from the germline V gene. The V end was cut by 7 bases, the J end by 6 bases, with 13 bases between. CDR3 region: CASGRDFPEAFF. DNA of the CDR3: TGTGCCAGCGGCAGGGATTTTCCTGAAGCTTTCTTT.

The table lists this clonotype with a few counts. Because the CDR3 is missing its conserved closing phenylalanine or tryptophan, this is likely a read error. It is unclear where the CDR3 begins or ends on the DNA, so no DNA is shown, and the CDR3 is as TCRdb lists it. The chain carries TRBV10-3 and TRBJ2-3. The CDR3 is made up of 12 amino acids, end residues included. The germline CDR1 and CDR2 sequences are ENHRY and SYGVKD. CDR3 sequence: CAIGETILHRMY.

This chain joins TRBV7-9 and TRBJ2-2, with 8 bases matching TRBD1. Germline assignment: CDR1 SEHNR and CDR2 FQNEAQ (reference sequence). With 5 bases clipped from V and 5 bases from J, the junction kept 10 bases outside the gene matches. CDR3 length: 16 residues. CDR3 sequence: CASSTFDRGATGELFF. The CDR3 nucleotides read TGTGCCAGCAGCACATTTGACAGGGGAGCTACCGGGGAGCTGTTTTTT.

This chain uses TRBV27 with TRBJ2-7, with D unresolved. V lost 6 bases to trimming and J lost 5 bases, with 14 bases between them. Germline V gives CDR1 MNHEY, CDR2 SMNVEV (reference sequence). This CDR3 contains 13 residues. DNA of the CDR3: TGTGCCAGCAGAGAGTTAGGCAGCCACGAGCAGTACTTC. It is translated as CASRELGSHEQYF.

This clonotype was found many times. This sequence joins TRBV9 and TRBJ2-2; TRBD2 might be the D (5 bases). Trimming took off 0 bases at V and 4 bases at J, with 7 bases between the two ends. The CDR3 runs to 14 residues. Looked up from germline, CDR1 is SGDLS and CDR2 is YYNGEE. The CDR3 bases are TGTGCCAGCAGCGTAGTCGGAGGCACCGGGGAGCTGTTTTTT. Translating it yields CASSVVGGTGELFF. Supplemented by reference TRBV9 and TRBJ2-2, the full variable domain reads DSGVTQTPKHLITATGQRVTLRCSPRSGDLSVYWYQQSLDQGLQFLIQYYNGEERAKGNILERFSAQQFPDLHSELNLSSLELGDSALYFCASSVVGGTGELFFGEGSRLTVL.

V and J are TRBV19 and TRBJ2-1; D call uncertain. Trimming removed 3 bases at V and 0 bases at J, with 6 bases between. The CDR3 sequence is 14 residues long. Germline V gene sequence: CDR1 LNHDA, CDR2 SQIVND (reference sequence). The CDR3 spells CASSMTSSYNEQFF. DNA of the CDR3: TGTGCCAGTAGTATGACGAGCTCCTACAATGAGCAGTTCTTC.

The sample holds a few counts of this clonotype. J is TRBJ2-7 and V is TRBV28, with D possibly being TRBD2 (5 bases). Between the trimmed V and J ends, which lost 3 bases and 5 bases, there was a span of 20 bases. The CDR3 totals 16 residues. Germline-derived CDR1 and CDR2 are MDHEN and SYDVKM. CDR3 DNA sequence: TGTGCCAGCAGTTTCCGCTCGGGATCTCCGGATGACGAGCAGTACTTC. This encodes CASSFRSGSPDDEQYF.

In this sample, this clonotype turned up many times. The chain employs TRBV12-3 or TRBV12-4 and TRBJ2-1; 9 bases agree with TRBD2. The CDR3 is 13 amino acids. J lost 8 bases, V lost 7 bases, and 6 bases had no gene match. The CDR3 DNA is TGTGCCAGCAATCCTAGCGGGAAGGATGAGCAGTTCTTC. Translating it yields CASNPSGKDEQFF.

The chain is built from TRBV20-1 and TRBJ2-1; D call uncertain. The CDR3 length is 13 residues. Trimming stripped 2 bases from V and 2 bases from J, with 7 bases between. Looked up from germline, CDR1 is DFQATT and CDR2 is SNEGSKA (reference sequence). CDR3: CSARQVTYNEQFF. CDR3 DNA sequence: TGCAGTGCTAGACAGGTTACCTACAATGAGCAGTTCTTC.

For the CDR3, the DNA is TGTGCCAGACAGGGCCGAAGTAATTCACCCCTCCACTTT. It encodes CARQGRSNSPLHF. The V call is TRBV2, the J call TRBJ1-6; D might be TRBD1 (6 bases). Germline V CDR1 and CDR2: SNHLY, FYNNEI. The CDR3 length is 13 residues. V was clipped by 9 bases and J by 6 bases, with 12 bases between them. The whole variable domain, filled in from reference TRBV2 and TRBJ1-6, reads EPEVTQTPSHQVTQMGQEVILRCVPISNHLYFYWYRQILGQKVEFLVSFYNNEISEKSEIFDDQFSVERPDGSNFTLKIRSTKLEDSAMYFCARQGRSNSPLHFGNGTRLTVT.

In its sample, this clonotype was seen many times. The chain recombines TRBV27 with TRBJ2-2, with D maybe TRBD1 (6 bases). The CDR3 runs to 14 residues. The V end lost 6 bases, the J end lost 7 bases, and 15 bases lay between the germline ends. The V gene's germline CDR1 is MNHEY and CDR2 SMNVEV (reference sequence). DNA of the CDR3: TGTGCCAGCAGACAGGGAGTACCGGGCGGGGAGCTGTTTTTT. Protein: CASRQGVPGGELFF.

The chain has TRBV7-9 and TRBJ2-7; TRBD1 is a possible D gene (6 bases). Germline V gives CDR1 SEHNR, CDR2 FQNEAQ (reference sequence). The germline V and J ends were trimmed by 6 bases and 2 bases, with 14 bases remaining between them. The length of the CDR3 is 14 residues. As DNA, the CDR3 is TGTGCCAGCAGTTTCGGGGACACGCCCTACGAGCAGTACTTC. Its translation: CASSFGDTPYEQYF.

This clonotype has more than one count but fewer than ten. The V gene is TRBV9, the J gene TRBJ2-1, with D unclear. With 0 bases removed from V and 8 bases from J, the gap between germline ends came to 12 bases. This CDR3 spans 14 amino acids. Germline V lookup: CDR1 SGDLS, CDR2 YYNGEE. CDR3 protein: CASSVGQQVDEQFF. The CDR3 DNA sequence: TGTGCCAGCAGCGTAGGGCAACAAGTCGATGAGCAGTTCTTC.

This clonotype was seen a handful of times. The V gene is TRBV27, the J gene TRBJ1-5; no definite D call. The CDR3 spans 13 residues. Germline V gene sequence: CDR1 MNHEY, CDR2 SMNVEV (reference sequence). V was shortened by 5 bases and J by 7 bases, with 12 bases between the two germline ends. CDR3 nucleotide sequence: TGTGCCAGCAGTCCCGGGATAGGGCAGCCCCAGCATTTT. Translation: CASSPGIGQPQHF.

This clonotype was recorded many times. V gene TRBV28 combines with J gene TRBJ2-2; the D gene is possibly TRBD2 (6 bases). V lost 7 bases, J lost 6 bases, and 12 bases lay in between. The CDR3 length is 13 residues. CDR1 is MDHEN, CDR2 SYDVKM, per germline. The CDR3 sequence: CASTLAGPGELFF. As DNA, the CDR3 is TGTGCCAGCACCCTGGCGGGACCCGGGGAGCTGTTTTTT.

This clonotype appeared many times. The V gene is TRBV10-3, the J gene TRBJ1-2; D uncertain. This CDR3 spans 15 amino acids. V was cut by 0 bases and J by 1 base, with 9 bases left in between. From germline, CDR1 is ENHRY and CDR2 SYGVKD. The CDR3 DNA reads TGTGCCATCAGTGAGTCGGTCTCATATAACTATGGCTACACCTTC. This sequence encodes CAISESVSYNYGYTF.

This clonotype occurred a few times. The V call is TRBV2, the J call TRBJ2-3; TRBD2 agrees at 15 bases. The CDR3 is made up of 19 amino acids. Germline V gene data show CDR1 as SNHLY and CDR2 as FYNNEI. J gave up 3 bases and V 8 bases, and 15 bases lay outside the gene matches. CDR3 sequence reads: CASERGGGTSGRRTDTQYF. Written as DNA, the CDR3 is TGTGCCAGCGAAAGAGGTGGCGGGACTAGCGGGAGGAGAACAGATACGCAGTATTTT.

The chain carries TRBV3-1 and TRBJ2-5; D could derive from TRBD1 or TRBD2 (5 bases each). The ends were cut back, 5 bases at V and 5 bases at J, with 15 bases in the middle. Per germline, CDR1 LGHDT and CDR2 YNNKEL (reference sequence). The CDR3 runs 14 residues. The CDR3 bases are TGTGCCAGCAGCTGGGGACCGTCGGAGGAGACCCAGTACTTC. This translates into CASSWGPSEETQYF.

This clonotype has at least ten counts. J is TRBJ1-2 and V is TRBV29-1; D ambiguous. The CDR3 has 9 residues. Trimming cost V 8 bases and J 5 bases, with 6 bases left between them. Looked up from germline, CDR1 is SQVTM and CDR2 is ANQGSEA. The chain's CDR3 is CSPPYGYTF. CDR3 coding DNA: TGCAGCCCCCCTTATGGCTACACCTTC. Full variable domain (remainder filled in from reference TRBV29-1 and TRBJ1-2): SAVISQKPSRDICQRGTSLTIQCQVDSQVTMMFWYRQQPGQSLTLIATANQGSEATYESGFVIDKFPISRPNLTFSTLTVSNMSPEDSSIYLCSPPYGYTFGSGTRLTVV.

This sequence joins TRBV18 and TRBJ2-1; tentative D call: TRBD1 (6 bases). This CDR3 is 16 amino acids long. Trimming pared 10 bases from V and 4 bases from J, leaving 23 bases between. Germline CDR1 and CDR2: KGHSH and LQKENI. The CDR3 DNA follows: TGTGCCACCCAGAACCGAGGGGGAGTGGGATACAATGAGCAGTTCTTC. Amino acids: CATQNRGGVGYNEQFF.